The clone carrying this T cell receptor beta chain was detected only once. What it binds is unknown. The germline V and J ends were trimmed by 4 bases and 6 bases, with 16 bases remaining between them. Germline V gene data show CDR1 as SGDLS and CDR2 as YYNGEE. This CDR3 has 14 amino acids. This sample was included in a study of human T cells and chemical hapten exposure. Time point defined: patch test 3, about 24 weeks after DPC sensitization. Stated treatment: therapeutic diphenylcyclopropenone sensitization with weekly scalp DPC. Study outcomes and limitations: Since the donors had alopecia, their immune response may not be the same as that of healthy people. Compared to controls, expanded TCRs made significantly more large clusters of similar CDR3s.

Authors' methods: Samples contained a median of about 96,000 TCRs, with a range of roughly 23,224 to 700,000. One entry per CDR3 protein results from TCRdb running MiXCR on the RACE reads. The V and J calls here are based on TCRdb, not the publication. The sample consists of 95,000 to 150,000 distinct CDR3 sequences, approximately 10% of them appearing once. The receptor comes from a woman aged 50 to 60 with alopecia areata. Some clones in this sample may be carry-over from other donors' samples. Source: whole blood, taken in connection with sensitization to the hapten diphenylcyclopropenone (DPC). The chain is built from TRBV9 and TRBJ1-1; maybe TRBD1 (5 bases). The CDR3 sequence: CASSLGVLDAEAFF. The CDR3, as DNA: TGTGCCAGCAGCCTAGGGGTGCTGGACGCTGAAGCTTTCTTT. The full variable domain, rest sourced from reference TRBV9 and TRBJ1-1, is DSGVTQTPKHLITATGQRVTLRCSPRSGDLSVYWYQQSLDQGLQFLIQYYNGEERAKGNILERFSAQQFPDLHSELNLSSLELGDSALYFCASSLGVLDAEAFFGQGTRLTVV.